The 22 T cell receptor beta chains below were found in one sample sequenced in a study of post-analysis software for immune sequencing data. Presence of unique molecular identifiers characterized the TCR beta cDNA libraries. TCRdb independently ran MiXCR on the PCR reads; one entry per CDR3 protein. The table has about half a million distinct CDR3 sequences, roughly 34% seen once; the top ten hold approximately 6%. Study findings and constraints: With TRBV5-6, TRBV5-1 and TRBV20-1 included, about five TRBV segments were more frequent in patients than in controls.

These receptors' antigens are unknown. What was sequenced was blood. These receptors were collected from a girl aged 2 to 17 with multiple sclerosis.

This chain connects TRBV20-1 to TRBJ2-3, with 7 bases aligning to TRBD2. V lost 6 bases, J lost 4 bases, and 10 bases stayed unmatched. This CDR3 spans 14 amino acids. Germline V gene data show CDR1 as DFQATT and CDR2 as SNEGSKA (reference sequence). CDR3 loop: CSANGGTAADTQYF. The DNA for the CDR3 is TGCAGTGCAAACGGGGGGACCGCGGCAGATACGCAGTATTTT.

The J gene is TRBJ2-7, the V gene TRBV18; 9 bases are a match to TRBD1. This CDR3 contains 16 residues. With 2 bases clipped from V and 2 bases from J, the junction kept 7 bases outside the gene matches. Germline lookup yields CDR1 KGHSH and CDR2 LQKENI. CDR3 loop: CASSPTDRGRPYEQYF. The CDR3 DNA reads TGTGCCAGCTCACCAACGGACAGGGGTCGGCCCTACGAGCAGTACTTC.

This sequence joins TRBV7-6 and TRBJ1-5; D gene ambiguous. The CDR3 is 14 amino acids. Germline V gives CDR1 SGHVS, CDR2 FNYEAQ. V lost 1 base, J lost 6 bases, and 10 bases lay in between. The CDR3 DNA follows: TGTGCCAGCAGCTTAGAGTATCGGAGTCAGCCCCAGCATTTT. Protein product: CASSLEYRSQPQHF.

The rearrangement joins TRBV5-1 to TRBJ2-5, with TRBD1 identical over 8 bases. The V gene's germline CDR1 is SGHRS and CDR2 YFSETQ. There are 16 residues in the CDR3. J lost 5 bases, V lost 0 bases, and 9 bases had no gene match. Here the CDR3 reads CASSLVGDRSLETQYF. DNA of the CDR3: TGCGCCAGCAGCTTGGTCGGGGACAGGAGTTTGGAGACCCAGTACTTC.

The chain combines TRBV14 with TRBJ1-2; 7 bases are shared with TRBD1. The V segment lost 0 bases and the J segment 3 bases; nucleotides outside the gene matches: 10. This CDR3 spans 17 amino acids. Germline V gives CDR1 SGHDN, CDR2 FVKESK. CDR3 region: CASSQDIGRGLDYGYTF. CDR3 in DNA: TGTGCCAGCAGCCAAGATATCGGAAGGGGGCTCGACTATGGCTACACCTTC. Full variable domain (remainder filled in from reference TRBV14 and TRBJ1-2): EAGVTQFPSHSVIEKGQTVTLRCDPISGHDNLYWYRRVMGKEIKFLLHFVKESKQDESGMPNNRFLAERTGGTYSTLKVQPAELEDSGVYFCASSQDIGRGLDYGYTFGSGTRLTVV.

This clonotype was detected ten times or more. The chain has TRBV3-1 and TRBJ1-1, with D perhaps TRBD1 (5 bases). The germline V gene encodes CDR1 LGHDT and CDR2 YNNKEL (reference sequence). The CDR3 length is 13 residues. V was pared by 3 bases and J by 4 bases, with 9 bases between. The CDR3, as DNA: TGTGCCAGCAGCCAGCAGGGTCCCACTGAAGCTTTCTTT. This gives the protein CASSQQGPTEAFF.

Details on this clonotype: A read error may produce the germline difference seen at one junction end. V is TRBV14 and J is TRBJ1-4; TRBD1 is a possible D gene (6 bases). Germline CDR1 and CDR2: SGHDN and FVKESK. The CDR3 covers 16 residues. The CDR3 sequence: CASSHRTDATNEELFF. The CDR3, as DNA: TGTGCCAGCAGCCACCGGACAGATGCAACTAATGAAGAACTGTTTTTT.

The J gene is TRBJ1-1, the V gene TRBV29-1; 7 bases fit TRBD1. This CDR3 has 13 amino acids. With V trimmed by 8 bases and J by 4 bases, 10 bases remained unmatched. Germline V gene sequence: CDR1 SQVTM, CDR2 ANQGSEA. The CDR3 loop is CSTRTGASTEAFF. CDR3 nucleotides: TGCAGCACAAGAACAGGGGCAAGCACTGAAGCTTTCTTT.

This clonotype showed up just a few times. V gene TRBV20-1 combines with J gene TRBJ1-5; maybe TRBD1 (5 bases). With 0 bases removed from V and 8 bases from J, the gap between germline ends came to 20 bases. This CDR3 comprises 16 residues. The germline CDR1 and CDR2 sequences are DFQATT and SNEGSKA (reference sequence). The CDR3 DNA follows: TGCAGTGCTAGAGAGCTTCGCACGGGGCAGGAGGAGCCCCAGCATTTT. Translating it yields CSARELRTGQEEPQHF.

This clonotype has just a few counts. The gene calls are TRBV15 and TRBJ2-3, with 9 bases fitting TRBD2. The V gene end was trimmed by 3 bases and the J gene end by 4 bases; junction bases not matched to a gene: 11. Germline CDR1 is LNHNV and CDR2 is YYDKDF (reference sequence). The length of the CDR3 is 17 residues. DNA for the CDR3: TGTGCCACCAGCAGCCCTCAAAGCGGGGGGCAGGCAGATACGCAGTATTTT. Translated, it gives CATSSPQSGGQADTQYF.

CDR3 region: CASSITSGGPYNEQFF. For the CDR3, the DNA is TGTGCCAGCAGTATAACTAGCGGGGGCCCCTACAATGAGCAGTTCTTC. This chain connects TRBV7-3 to TRBJ2-1; 11 bases fit TRBD2. J was trimmed by 2 bases and V by 6 bases; bases with no gene match: 6. This CDR3 contains 16 residues. CDR1 and CDR2 from the germline V gene are SGHTA and FQGTGA.

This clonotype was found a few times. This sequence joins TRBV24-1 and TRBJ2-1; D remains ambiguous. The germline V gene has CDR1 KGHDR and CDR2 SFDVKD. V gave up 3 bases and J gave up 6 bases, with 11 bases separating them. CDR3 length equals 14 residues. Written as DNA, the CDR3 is TGTGCCACCAGTGATGTCGGCGGAACCAATGAGCAGTTCTTC. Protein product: CATSDVGGTNEQFF.

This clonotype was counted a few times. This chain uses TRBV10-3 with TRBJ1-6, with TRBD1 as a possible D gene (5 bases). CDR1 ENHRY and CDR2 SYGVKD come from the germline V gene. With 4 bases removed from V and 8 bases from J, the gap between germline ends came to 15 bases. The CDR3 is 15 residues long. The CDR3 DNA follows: TGTGCCATCAGTGTCGTGGTCAGGGTAGATTCACCCCTCCACTTT. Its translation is CAISVVVRVDSPLHF.

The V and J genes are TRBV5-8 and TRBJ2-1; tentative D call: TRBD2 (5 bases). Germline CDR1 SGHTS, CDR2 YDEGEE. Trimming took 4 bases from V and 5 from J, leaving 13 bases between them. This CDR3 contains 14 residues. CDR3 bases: TGTGCCAGCAGCCCCGTTGGGAGAAACAATGAGCAGTTCTTC. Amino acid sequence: CASSPVGRNNEQFF.

For the CDR3, the DNA is TGTGCCAGCAGCGTAGTACAGCGCGGGACCCAGTACTTC. Amino acid sequence: CASSVVQRGTQYF. The rearrangement joins TRBV9 to TRBJ2-5; D call uncertain. V dropped 0 bases and J dropped 7 bases, with 10 bases sitting between them. This CDR3 has 13 amino acids. Germline CDR1 reads SGDLS; CDR2 reads YYNGEE. The variable domain in full, completed from reference TRBV9 and TRBJ2-5, reads DSGVTQTPKHLITATGQRVTLRCSPRSGDLSVYWYQQSLDQGLQFLIQYYNGEERAKGNILERFSAQQFPDLHSELNLSSLELGDSALYFCASSVVQRGTQYFGPGTRLLVL.

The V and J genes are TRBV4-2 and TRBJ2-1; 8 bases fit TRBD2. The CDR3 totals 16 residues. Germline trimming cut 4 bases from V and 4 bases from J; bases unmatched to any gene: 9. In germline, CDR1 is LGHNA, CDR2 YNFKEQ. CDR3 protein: CASSPRGAGEYNEQFF. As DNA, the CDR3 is TGTGCCAGCAGCCCCAGGGGAGCGGGGGAGTACAATGAGCAGTTCTTC.

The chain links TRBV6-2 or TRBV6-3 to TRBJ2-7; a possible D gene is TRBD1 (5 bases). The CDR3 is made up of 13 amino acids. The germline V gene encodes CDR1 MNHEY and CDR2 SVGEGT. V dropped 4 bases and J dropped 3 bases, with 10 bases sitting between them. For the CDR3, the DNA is TGTGCCAGCAGTTCGCAGGGTGGCTACGAGCAGTACTTC. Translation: CASSSQGGYEQYF.

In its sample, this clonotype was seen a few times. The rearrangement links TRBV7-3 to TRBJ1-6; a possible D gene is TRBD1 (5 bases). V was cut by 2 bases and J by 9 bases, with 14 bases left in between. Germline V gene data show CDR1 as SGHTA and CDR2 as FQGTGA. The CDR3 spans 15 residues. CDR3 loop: CASSLYQGFGSPLHF. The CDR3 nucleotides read TGTGCCAGCAGCTTATATCAGGGATTCGGTTCACCCCTCCACTTT.

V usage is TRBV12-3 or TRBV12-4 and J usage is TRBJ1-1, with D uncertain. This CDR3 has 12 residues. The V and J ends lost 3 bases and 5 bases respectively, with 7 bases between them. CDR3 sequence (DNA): TGTGCCAGCAGTTTCGACCAGACTGAAGCTTTCTTT. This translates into CASSFDQTEAFF.

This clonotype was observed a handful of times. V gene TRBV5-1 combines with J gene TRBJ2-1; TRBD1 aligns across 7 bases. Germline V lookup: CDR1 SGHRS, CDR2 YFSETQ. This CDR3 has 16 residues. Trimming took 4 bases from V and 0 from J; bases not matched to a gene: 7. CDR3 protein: CASSPGGGISYNEQFF. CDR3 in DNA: TGCGCCAGCAGCCCAGGGGGTGGCATCTCCTACAATGAGCAGTTCTTC.

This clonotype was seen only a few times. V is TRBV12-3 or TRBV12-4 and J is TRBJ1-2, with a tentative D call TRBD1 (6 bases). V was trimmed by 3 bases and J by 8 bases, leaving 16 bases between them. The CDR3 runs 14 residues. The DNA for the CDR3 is TGTGCCAGCAGTTTGGACAGTAGCTTGGAGGGCTACACCTTC. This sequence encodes CASSLDSSLEGYTF.

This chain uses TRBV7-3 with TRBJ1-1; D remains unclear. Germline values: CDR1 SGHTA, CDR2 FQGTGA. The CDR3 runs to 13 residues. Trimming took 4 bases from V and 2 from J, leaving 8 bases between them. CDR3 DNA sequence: TGTGCCAGCAGCTCAATCGTAAACACTGAAGCTTTCTTT. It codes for CASSSIVNTEAFF.